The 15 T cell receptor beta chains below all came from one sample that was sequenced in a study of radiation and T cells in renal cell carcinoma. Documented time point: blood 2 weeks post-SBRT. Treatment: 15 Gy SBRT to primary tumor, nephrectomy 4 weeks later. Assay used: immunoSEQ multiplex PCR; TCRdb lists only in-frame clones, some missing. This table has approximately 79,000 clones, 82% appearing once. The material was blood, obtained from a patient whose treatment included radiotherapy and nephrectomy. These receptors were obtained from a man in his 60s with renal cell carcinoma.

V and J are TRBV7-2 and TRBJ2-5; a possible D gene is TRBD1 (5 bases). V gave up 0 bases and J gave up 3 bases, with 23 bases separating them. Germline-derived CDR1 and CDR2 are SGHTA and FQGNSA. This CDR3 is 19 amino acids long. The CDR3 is CASSLAAQGYLPAKETQYF. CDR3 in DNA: TGTGCCAGCAGCTTAGCGGCGCAGGGTTACTTGCCGGCTAAAGAGACCCAGTACTTC.

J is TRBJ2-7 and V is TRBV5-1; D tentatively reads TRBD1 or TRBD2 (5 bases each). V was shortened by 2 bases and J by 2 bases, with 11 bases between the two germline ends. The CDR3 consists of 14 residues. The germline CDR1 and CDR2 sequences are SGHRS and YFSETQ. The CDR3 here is CASSFRASTYEQYF. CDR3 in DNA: TGCGCCAGCAGCTTCAGGGCTAGCACCTACGAGCAGTACTTC. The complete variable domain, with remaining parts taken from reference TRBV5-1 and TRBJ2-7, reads KAGVTQTPRYLIKTRGQQVTLSCSPISGHRSVSWYQQTPGQGLQFLFEYFSETQRNKGNFPGRFSGRQFSNSRSEMNVSTLELGDSALYLCASSFRASTYEQYFGPGTRLTVT.

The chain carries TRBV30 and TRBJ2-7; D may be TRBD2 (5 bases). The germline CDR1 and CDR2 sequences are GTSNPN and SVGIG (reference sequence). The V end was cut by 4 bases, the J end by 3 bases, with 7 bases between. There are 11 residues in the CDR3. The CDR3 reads CAWKTSYEQYF. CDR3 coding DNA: TGTGCCTGGAAAACTAGCTACGAGCAGTACTTC. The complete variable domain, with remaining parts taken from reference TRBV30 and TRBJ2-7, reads SQTIHQWPATLVQPVGSPLSLECTVEGTSNPNLYWYRQAAGRGLQLLFYSVGIGQISSEVPQNLSASRPQDRQFILSSKKLLLSDSGFYLCAWKTSYEQYFGPGTRLTVT.

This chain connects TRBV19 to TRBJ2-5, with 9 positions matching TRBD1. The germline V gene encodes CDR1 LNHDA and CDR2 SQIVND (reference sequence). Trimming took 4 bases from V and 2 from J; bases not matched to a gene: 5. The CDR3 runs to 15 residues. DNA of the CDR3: TGTGCCAGTAGTAACCTGACAGGGGGGCAAGAGACCCAGTACTTC. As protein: CASSNLTGGQETQYF.

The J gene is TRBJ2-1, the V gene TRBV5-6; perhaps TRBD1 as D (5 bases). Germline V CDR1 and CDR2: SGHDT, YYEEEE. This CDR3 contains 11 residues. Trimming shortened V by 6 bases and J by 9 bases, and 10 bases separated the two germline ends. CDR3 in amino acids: CASTSRGEQFF. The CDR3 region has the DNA TGTGCCAGCACCTCTAGGGGTGAGCAGTTCTTC. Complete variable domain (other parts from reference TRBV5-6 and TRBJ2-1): DAGVTQSPTHLIKTRGQQVTLRCSPKSGHDTVSWYQQALGQGPQFIFQYYEEEERQRGNFPDRFSGHQFPNYSSELNVNALLLGDSALYLCASTSRGEQFFGPGTRLTVL.

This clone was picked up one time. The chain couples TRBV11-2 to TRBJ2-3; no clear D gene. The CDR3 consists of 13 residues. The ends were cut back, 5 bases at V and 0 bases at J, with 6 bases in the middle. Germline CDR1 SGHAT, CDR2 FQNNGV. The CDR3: CASSPLSTDTQYF. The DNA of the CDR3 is TGTGCCAGCAGCCCTCTAAGCACAGATACGCAGTATTTT.

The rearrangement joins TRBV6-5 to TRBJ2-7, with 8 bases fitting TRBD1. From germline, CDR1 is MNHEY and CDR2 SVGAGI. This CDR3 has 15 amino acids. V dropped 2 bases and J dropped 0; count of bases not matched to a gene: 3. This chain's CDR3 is CASSYGQGASYEQYF. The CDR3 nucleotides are TGTGCCAGCAGTTACGGGCAGGGGGCCTCCTACGAGCAGTACTTC.

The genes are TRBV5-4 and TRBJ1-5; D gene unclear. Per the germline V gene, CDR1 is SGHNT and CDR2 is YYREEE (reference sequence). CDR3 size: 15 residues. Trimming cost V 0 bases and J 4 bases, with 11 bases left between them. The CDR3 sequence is CASSLGGSGNQPQHF. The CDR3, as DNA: TGTGCCAGCAGCTTGGGGGGTAGTGGGAATCAGCCCCAGCATTTT.

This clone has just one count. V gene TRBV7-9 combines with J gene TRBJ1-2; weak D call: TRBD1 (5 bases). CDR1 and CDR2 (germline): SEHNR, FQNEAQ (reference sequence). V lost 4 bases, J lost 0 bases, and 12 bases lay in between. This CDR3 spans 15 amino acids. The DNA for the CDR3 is TGTGCCAGCAGCTCCACCTCGACAGCTAACTATGGCTACACCTTC. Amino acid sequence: CASSSTSTANYGYTF.

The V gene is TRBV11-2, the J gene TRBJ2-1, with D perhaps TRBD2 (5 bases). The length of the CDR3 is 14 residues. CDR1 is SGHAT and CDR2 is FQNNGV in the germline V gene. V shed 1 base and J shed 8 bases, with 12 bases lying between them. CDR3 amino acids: CASSLAPLSDEQFF. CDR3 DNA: TGTGCCAGCAGCTTAGCCCCCCTTAGCGATGAGCAGTTCTTC.

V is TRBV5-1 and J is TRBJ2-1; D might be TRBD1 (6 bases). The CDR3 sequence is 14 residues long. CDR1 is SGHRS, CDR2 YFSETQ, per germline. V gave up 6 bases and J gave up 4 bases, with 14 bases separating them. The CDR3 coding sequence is TGCGCCAGCAACCAAGGACAGACATACAATGAGCAGTTCTTC. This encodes CASNQGQTYNEQFF.

The CDR3 region has the DNA TGTGCCAGCAGTTACACACAGGGTCATGGCTACACCTTC. Amino acids: CASSYTQGHGYTF. The chain links TRBV6-5 to TRBJ1-2; D may be TRBD1 (6 bases). Between the trimmed V and J ends, which lost 2 bases and 6 bases, there was a span of 10 bases. Germline V lookup: CDR1 MNHEY, CDR2 SVGAGI. CDR3 length: 13 amino acids.

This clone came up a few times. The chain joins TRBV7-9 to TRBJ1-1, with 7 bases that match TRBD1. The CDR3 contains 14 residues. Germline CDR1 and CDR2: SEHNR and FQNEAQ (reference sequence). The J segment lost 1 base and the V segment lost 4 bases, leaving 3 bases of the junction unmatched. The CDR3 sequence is CASSSRGSNTEAFF. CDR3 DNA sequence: TGTGCCAGCAGCTCCAGGGGGTCGAACACTGAAGCTTTCTTT.

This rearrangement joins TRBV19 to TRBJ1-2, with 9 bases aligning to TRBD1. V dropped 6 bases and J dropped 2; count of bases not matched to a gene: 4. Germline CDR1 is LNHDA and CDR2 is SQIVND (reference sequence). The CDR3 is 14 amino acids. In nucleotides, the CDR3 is TGTGCCAGTAGAACCGGGACAGGGAACTATGGCTACACCTTC. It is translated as CASRTGTGNYGYTF.

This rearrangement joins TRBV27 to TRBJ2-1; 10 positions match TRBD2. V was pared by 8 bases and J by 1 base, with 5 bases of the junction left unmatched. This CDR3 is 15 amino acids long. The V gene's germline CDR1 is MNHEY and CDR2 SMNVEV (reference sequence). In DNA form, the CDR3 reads TGTGCCAGCGGACCTAGCGGGAGTTCCTACAATGAGCAGTTCTTC. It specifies CASGPSGSSYNEQFF.